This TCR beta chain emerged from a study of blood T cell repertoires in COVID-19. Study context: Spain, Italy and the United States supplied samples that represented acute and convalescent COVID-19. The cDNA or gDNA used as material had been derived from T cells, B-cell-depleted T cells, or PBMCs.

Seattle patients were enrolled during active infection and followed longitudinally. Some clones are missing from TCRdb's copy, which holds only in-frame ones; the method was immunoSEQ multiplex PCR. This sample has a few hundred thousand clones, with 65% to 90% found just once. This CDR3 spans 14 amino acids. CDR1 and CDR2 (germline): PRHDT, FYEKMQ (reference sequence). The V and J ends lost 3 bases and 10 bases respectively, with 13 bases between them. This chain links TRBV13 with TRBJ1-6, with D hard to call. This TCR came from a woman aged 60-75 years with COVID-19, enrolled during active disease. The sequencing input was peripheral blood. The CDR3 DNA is TGTGCCAGCAGCTTTGGGCTTCGAGGGTCACCCCTCCACTTT. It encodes CASSFGLRGSPLHF.